This T cell receptor beta chain was found in a study of shared clonotypes between healthy human individuals. Findings and caveats of the study: Generation probability values for non-shared clonotypes were lower than those for clonotypes shared by all four donors. In a few donors, about 5% of naive CD4 clonotypes appeared in common.

The CDR3 loop spans 18 amino acids. CDR1 and CDR2 (germline): SGHVS, FQNEAQ. Trimming cost V 0 bases and J 0 bases, with 15 bases left between them. Comments on this clone: The target antigen is unknown.

The method was immunoSEQ multiplex PCR; TCRdb's version includes in-frame clones alone and lacks a portion of them. The table includes 550,000 to 700,000 clones, around 73% detected once. Investigators divided CD4+ cells into CD45RA+ naive and CD45RA-negative memory subsets. Sequencing was performed on memory CD4+ T cells sorted from blood. As for subset: CD45RA-negative fraction. The rearrangement links TRBV7-8 to TRBJ1-3, with D maybe TRBD1 (6 bases). This clonotype was sampled from a woman younger than 45 in good health. The CDR3 nucleotides are TGTGCCAGCAGCTTAGCGAGCGGGGGCCCCAGCTCTGGAAACACCATATATTTT. Its protein product is CASSLASGGPSSGNTIYF.